A single sample gave rise to the 27 T cell receptor beta chains below, sequenced in a study of cytomegalovirus exposure and HLA in healthy donors. Primers included in the PCR were 60 Vbeta and 13 Jbeta primers. TCRdb keeps only in-frame clones here, not all; method: immunoSEQ multiplex PCR. The sample lists some 130,000 clones, approximately 80% occurring once. The material sequenced was PBMCs. Every receptor here comes from a human donor in good health.

The rearrangement links TRBV4-2 to TRBJ1-4; D unclear. CDR3 size: 13 residues. V lost 4 bases to trimming and J lost 7 bases, with 10 bases between them. The germline gives CDR1 LGHNA, CDR2 YNFKEQ. The CDR3 nucleotides are TGTGCCAGCAGCCCCGAGGTTTTTGAAAAACTGTTTTTT. It is translated as CASSPEVFEKLFF.

The chain carries TRBV9 and TRBJ2-3; a possible D gene is TRBD2 (6 bases). Germline V gene data show CDR1 as SGDLS and CDR2 as YYNGEE. The CDR3 spans 17 residues. V dropped 0 bases and J dropped 0 bases, with 14 bases sitting between them. CDR3 DNA: TGTGCCAGCAGCGTAGGTGTGGCGGGGACTAGCACAGATACGCAGTATTTT. Protein product: CASSVGVAGTSTDTQYF.

The chain recombines TRBV6-6 with TRBJ1-4, with D unclear. Germline V gives CDR1 MNHNY, CDR2 SVGAGI (reference sequence). The CDR3 runs to 14 residues. V lost 6 bases, J lost 7 bases, and 15 bases lay in between. CDR3 sequence: CASSSSGRGEKLFF. The CDR3 DNA is TGTGCCAGCAGCTCATCTGGACGGGGTGAAAAACTGTTTTTT.

The V and J genes are TRBV5-6 and TRBJ2-2, with D perhaps matching TRBD2 (6 bases). The CDR3 sequence is 18 residues long. Trimming took off 0 bases at V and 1 base at J, with 16 bases between the two ends. Germline assignment: CDR1 SGHDT and CDR2 YYEEEE. The DNA of the CDR3 is TGTGCCAGCAGCTTGGTAGGGGTCGGGACTGAGAACACCGGGGAGCTGTTTTTT. It encodes CASSLVGVGTENTGELFF.

V is TRBV9 and J is TRBJ2-7; the D gene is possibly TRBD1 (6 bases). The CDR3 contains 14 residues. From germline, CDR1 is SGDLS and CDR2 YYNGEE. Trimming removed 4 bases from V and 3 bases from J, with 14 bases in between. The CDR3 loop reads CASSPGDTDYEQYF. CDR3 bases: TGTGCCAGCAGCCCAGGGGACACAGACTACGAGCAGTACTTC.

V usage is TRBV11-1 and J usage is TRBJ2-7; D gene uncertain. Trimming cost V 8 bases and J 0 bases, with 14 bases left between them. This CDR3 is built from 14 residues. Per the germline V gene, CDR1 is SGHAT and CDR2 is FQDESV (reference sequence). CDR3 loop: CASASGRSSYEQYF. DNA for the CDR3: TGTGCCAGCGCATCTGGCAGAAGCTCCTACGAGCAGTACTTC.

Here the CDR3 reads CASSLGTGLAEKLFF. Here the CDR3 DNA reads TGTGCCAGCAGCTTGGGTACAGGCTTGGCCGAAAAACTGTTTTTT. The chain recombines TRBV7-9 with TRBJ1-4, with D tentatively TRBD1 (5 bases). Germline assignment: CDR1 SEHNR and CDR2 FQNEAQ (reference sequence). The CDR3 is 15 amino acids. With 3 bases removed from V and 8 bases from J, the gap between germline ends came to 16 bases. Filled out from reference TRBV7-9 and TRBJ1-4, the complete variable domain reads DTGVSQNPRHKITKRGQNVTFRCDPISEHNRLYWYRQTLGQGPEFLTYFQNEAQLEKSRLLSDRFSAERPKGSFSTLEIQRTEQGDSAMYLCASSLGTGLAEKLFFGSGTQLSVL.

The gene calls are TRBV5-1 and TRBJ2-5; 10 bases are shared with TRBD2. With V trimmed by 1 base and J by 2 bases, 17 bases remained unmatched. The CDR3 spans 20 residues. Looked up from germline, CDR1 is SGHRS and CDR2 is YFSETQ. The CDR3 is CASSLIFRAGGRGEQETQYF. CDR3 in DNA: TGCGCCAGCAGCTTGATTTTTAGAGCGGGGGGGCGAGGGGAACAAGAGACCCAGTACTTC.

The rearrangement uses TRBV5-1 and TRBJ1-5, with 11 bases fitting TRBD1. Germline CDR1 SGHRS, CDR2 YFSETQ. The CDR3 is made up of 15 amino acids. The V segment lost 4 bases and the J segment 11 bases; nucleotides outside the gene matches: 11. Here the CDR3 DNA reads TGCGCCAGCAGCACTGGGACAGGGGGTCTTGCAGCCCAGCATTTT. Encoded protein: CASSTGTGGLAAQHF. The full variable domain, with the rest looked up from reference TRBV5-1 and TRBJ1-5, is KAGVTQTPRYLIKTRGQQVTLSCSPISGHRSVSWYQQTPGQGLQFLFEYFSETQRNKGNFPGRFSGRQFSNSRSEMNVSTLELGDSALYLCASSTGTGGLAAQHFGDGTRLSIL.

The V call is TRBV10-3, the J call TRBJ1-3, with D maybe TRBD1 (6 bases). Germline V gene lookup returns CDR1 ENHRY and CDR2 SYGVKD. CDR3 length: 13 amino acids. Trimming left V 6 bases short and J 3 bases short, with 9 bases between. CDR3 in amino acids: CAISRGIGNTIYF. CDR3 sequence (DNA): TGTGCCATCAGCAGGGGCATTGGAAACACCATATATTTT.

J is TRBJ2-7 and V is TRBV19; 9 positions agree with TRBD2. The germline CDR1 and CDR2 sequences are LNHDA and SQIVND (reference sequence). This CDR3 is built from 13 residues. Trimming cost V 6 bases and J 2 bases; bases outside gene matches: 2. The chain's CDR3 is CASSAGGPYEQYF. The CDR3 bases are TGTGCCAGTAGCGCGGGGGGGCCCTACGAGCAGTACTTC. Variable domain in full (rest from reference TRBV19 and TRBJ2-7): DGGITQSPKYLFRKEGQNVTLSCEQNLNHDAMYWYRQDPGQGLRLIYYSQIVNDFQKGDIAEGYSVSREKKESFPLTVTSAQKNPTAFYLCASSAGGPYEQYFGPGTRLTVT.

The chain has TRBV5-1 and TRBJ2-7, with a possible D match to TRBD1 (6 bases). The CDR3 loop spans 14 amino acids. CDR1 and CDR2 from the germline V gene are SGHRS and YFSETQ. V was cut by 2 bases and J by 1 base, with 10 bases left in between. The CDR3 nucleotides are TGCGCCAGCAGCTTCCGGGACACATCCTACGAGCAGTACTTC. Translated, it gives CASSFRDTSYEQYF.

This sequence joins TRBV7-9 and TRBJ2-5; TRBD2 agrees at 8 bases. Germline V gene data show CDR1 as SEHNR and CDR2 as FQNEAQ (reference sequence). The length of the CDR3 is 16 residues. V shed 1 base and J 1 base; nucleotides not matched to a gene: 5. CDR3 bases: TGTGCCAGCAGCTTAGTCCGGCGGGGGGCCCAAGAGACCCAGTACTTC. It encodes CASSLVRRGAQETQYF. Based on the CDR3 plus reference TRBV7-9 and TRBJ2-5, the full variable domain is DTGVSQNPRHKITKRGQNVTFRCDPISEHNRLYWYRQTLGQGPEFLTYFQNEAQLEKSRLLSDRFSAERPKGSFSTLEIQRTEQGDSAMYLCASSLVRRGAQETQYFGPGTRLLVL.

In its sample, this clone was seen once. The rearrangement joins TRBV7-2 to TRBJ1-2; D might be TRBD1 (6 bases). V was shortened by 5 bases and J by 4 bases, with 17 bases between the two germline ends. The CDR3 is 15 amino acids. In germline, CDR1 is SGHTA, CDR2 FQGNSA. The CDR3 DNA is TGTGCCAGCAGCCCCCAGGGGTTCGATGGCTATGGCTACACCTTC. This codes for CASSPQGFDGYGYTF.

This clone was counted a few times. The rearrangement uses TRBV5-6 and TRBJ2-1; no reliable D call. In germline, CDR1 is SGHDT, CDR2 YYEEEE. Trimming took off 0 bases at V and 9 bases at J, with 4 bases between the two ends. The CDR3 loop spans 11 amino acids. The CDR3 DNA reads TGTGCCAGCAGCTTGGGAGGTGAGCAGTTCTTC. This gives the protein CASSLGGEQFF.

V and J are TRBV7-9 and TRBJ2-1; D may be TRBD1 (6 bases). The CDR3 runs to 16 residues. Germline V gene lookup returns CDR1 SEHNR and CDR2 FQNEAQ (reference sequence). Trimming shortened V by 5 bases and J by 5 bases, and 19 bases separated the two germline ends. The CDR3 here is CASSRRTGSPDNEQFF. CDR3 sequence (DNA): TGTGCCAGCAGCCGTCGCACAGGGTCCCCGGACAATGAGCAGTTCTTC.

The chain employs TRBV7-9 and TRBJ2-7, with D possibly TRBD1 on 5 matching bases. V dropped 6 bases and J dropped 4 bases, with 10 bases sitting between them. CDR1 and CDR2 from the germline V gene are SEHNR and FQNEAQ (reference sequence). The CDR3 contains 12 residues. The CDR3 DNA reads TGTGCCAGCAGGACAGATTTGTACGAGCAGTACTTC. Its protein product is CASRTDLYEQYF. Filled out from reference TRBV7-9 and TRBJ2-7, the complete variable domain reads DTGVSQNPRHKITKRGQNVTFRCDPISEHNRLYWYRQTLGQGPEFLTYFQNEAQLEKSRLLSDRFSAERPKGSFSTLEIQRTEQGDSAMYLCASRTDLYEQYFGPGTRLTVT.

V usage is TRBV19 and J usage is TRBJ1-1; D gene ambiguous. V was clipped by 6 bases and J by 0 bases, with 5 bases between them. This CDR3 contains 12 residues. The V gene's germline CDR1 is LNHDA and CDR2 SQIVND (reference sequence). The CDR3 DNA follows: TGTGCCAGTAGCCTTATGAACACTGAAGCTTTCTTT. It is translated as CASSLMNTEAFF.

The J gene is TRBJ2-1, the V gene TRBV6-1, with 15 bases fitting TRBD2. Germline V gene lookup returns CDR1 MNHNS and CDR2 SASEGT. The CDR3 consists of 15 residues. J was trimmed by 8 bases and V by 6 bases; bases with no gene match: 5. CDR3 nucleotide sequence: TGTGCCAGCAGCCGTTGGACTAGCGGGGGGGATGAGCAGTTCTTC. It translates to CASSRWTSGGDEQFF.

The chain links TRBV5-6 to TRBJ2-1, with D possibly being TRBD2 (6 bases). The CDR3 loop spans 13 amino acids. The germline V and J ends were trimmed by 4 bases and 9 bases, with 14 bases remaining between them. Germline lookup yields CDR1 SGHDT and CDR2 YYEEEE. Here the CDR3 reads CASSRGWAGEQFF. CDR3 sequence (DNA): TGTGCCAGCAGCCGGGGGTGGGCAGGTGAGCAGTTCTTC.

Turning to this clone: The same CDR3 is also encoded by other DNA sequences in this sample. This rearrangement joins TRBV28 to TRBJ1-4; perhaps TRBD1 as D (6 bases). V lost 1 base and J lost 7, with 13 bases in between. Germline assignment: CDR1 MDHEN and CDR2 SYDVKM. CDR3 size: 15 residues. In DNA form, the CDR3 reads TGTGCCAGCAGTTTATACGGGGGGGCCGGTGAAAAACTGTTTTTT. Translated, it gives CASSLYGGAGEKLFF.

V and J are TRBV19 and TRBJ2-5; a weak D match, TRBD2 (6 bases). The CDR3 is 13 residues long. Germline CDR1 and CDR2: LNHDA and SQIVND (reference sequence). V shed 4 bases and J shed 3 bases, with 9 bases lying between them. CDR3 residues: CASSTLAKETQYF. In DNA, the CDR3 is TGTGCCAGTAGTACCCTAGCGAAAGAGACCCAGTACTTC.

V and J are TRBV4-2 and TRBJ2-3; 13 nucleotides agree with TRBD2. The CDR3 loop spans 17 amino acids. Per germline, CDR1 LGHNA and CDR2 YNFKEQ. The V segment lost 1 base and the J segment 1 base; nucleotides outside the gene matches: 2. CDR3 sequence reads: CASSQGTSGGRTDTQYF. The DNA of the CDR3 is TGTGCCAGCAGCCAAGGGACTAGCGGGGGCCGCACAGATACGCAGTATTTT.

The chain links TRBV6-6 to TRBJ1-4; TRBD1 aligns across 8 bases. V shed 6 bases and J 5 bases; nucleotides not matched to a gene: 5. CDR1 and CDR2 (germline): MNHNY, SVGAGI (reference sequence). The CDR3 sequence is 14 residues long. The CDR3 DNA is TGTGCCAGCAGACGGACAGGGTTAAATGAAAAACTGTTTTTT. Translating gives CASRRTGLNEKLFF.

V gene TRBV6-1 combines with J gene TRBJ2-2, with D uncertain. Trimming cost V 2 bases and J 6 bases, with 19 bases left between them. The germline gives CDR1 MNHNS, CDR2 SASEGT. This CDR3 region has 17 residues. The CDR3 loop reads CASSEREIEYVPGELFF. The CDR3 DNA sequence: TGTGCCAGCAGTGAACGAGAGATAGAATATGTACCCGGGGAGCTGTTTTTT.

This rearrangement joins TRBV4-1 to TRBJ1-2; D is uncertain. Trimming took off 3 bases at V and 8 bases at J, with 16 bases between the two ends. This CDR3 spans 14 amino acids. Germline CDR1 MGHRA, CDR2 YSYEKL. DNA of the CDR3: TGCGCCAGCAGCCATGGCCCCCGTATCGAAGGCTACACCTTC. It yields the protein CASSHGPRIEGYTF.

A single count supports this clone. This sequence joins TRBV6-1 and TRBJ2-7; a possible D gene is TRBD2 (6 bases). Germline V CDR1 and CDR2: MNHNS, SASEGT. Trimming removed 1 base from V and 7 bases from J, with 20 bases in between. The CDR3 contains 16 residues. This CDR3 reads CASSEDWAGGRLEQYF. DNA of the CDR3: TGTGCCAGCAGTGAAGATTGGGCCGGGGGTCGCTTGGAGCAGTACTTC.